This TCR beta chain was documented in a study of T cell repertoires in cytomegalovirus infection. Study details: Indications came from public TCR beta signatures; they pointed to CMV infection and to a matching HLA type.

The CDR3 has 15 residues. V lost 4 bases and J 7 bases, leaving 19 bases between the germline ends. From germline, CDR1 is SGHTA and CDR2 FQGNSA. TCRdb used MiXCR to reprocess the reads, holding one entry per CDR3 protein. The sample records around 270,000 distinct CDR3 sequences, roughly 10% being singletons. This clonotype showed up many times. The sequence came from a human donor in good health (CMV status not recorded). Some clones in this sample may be carry-over from other donors' samples. This chain uses TRBV7-2 with TRBJ1-2; no clear D. Sequences were obtained from PBMCs. Here the CDR3 DNA reads TGTGCCAGCAGCTCGCTCCGTGGCAGGCAGTCTGGCTACACCTTC. Translating gives CASSSLRGRQSGYTF.